Below are 3 T cell receptor beta chains sequenced from a single sample in a study of T cell changes during pregnancy in multiple sclerosis. Here immunoSEQ multiplex PCR was the method, and the copy in TCRdb shows in-frame clones only, minus some. Of roughly 69,000 clones detected, just over 90% appear once; the ten largest clones hold approximately 1.5%. The specimen comprised peripheral blood, sampled in the third trimester of pregnancy. The receptor source for this set is a female donor with multiple sclerosis, enrolled in a pregnancy study.

The chain carries TRBV7-2 and TRBJ2-1; 7 bases fit TRBD1. The CDR3 covers 15 residues. V dropped 5 bases and J dropped 5; count of bases not matched to a gene: 9. Germline assignment: CDR1 SGHTA and CDR2 FQGNSA. CDR3 sequence (DNA): TGTGCCAGCAGCCGGACAGGATTCGGTAACAATGAGCAGTTCTTC. Translating gives CASSRTGFGNNEQFF.

CDR3 coding DNA: TGCGCCAGCAGCCAAGATGGCTTTCCGGGGTCCGGGGAGCTGTTTTTT. Its translation: CASSQDGFPGSGELFF. The rearrangement uses TRBV4-3 and TRBJ2-2, with D perhaps TRBD2 (5 bases). With 0 bases removed from V and 6 bases from J, the gap between germline ends came to 14 bases. CDR3 size: 16 residues. Germline CDR1 is LGHNA and CDR2 is YSLEER.

The CDR3 is CASSLSIRDTEAFF. The CDR3 DNA sequence: TGTGCCAGCAGCCTGTCGATCAGGGACACTGAAGCTTTCTTT. This chain uses TRBV11-2 with TRBJ1-1, with TRBD1 as a possible D gene (5 bases). Per germline, CDR1 SGHAT and CDR2 FQNNGV. The CDR3 totals 14 residues. Deletions cut 5 bases from V and 3 bases from J, with 13 bases between.